The 15 T cell receptor beta chains given below trace back to one sample, sequenced in a study of cytomegalovirus exposure and HLA in healthy donors. The PCR contained 60 Vbeta and 13 Jbeta primers. The method was immunoSEQ multiplex PCR; TCRdb's version includes in-frame clones alone and lacks a portion of them. Of 150,000 to 200,000 clones in the sample, about 79% were seen once. The sequencing input was PBMCs. Receptor source: a man in his forties or fifties in good health and CMV-seropositive.

This clone was counted only a few times. The V and J genes are TRBV18 and TRBJ1-2, with D tentatively TRBD1 (6 bases). The CDR3 covers 18 residues. Trimming took 6 bases from V and 4 from J, leaving 27 bases between them. The V gene's germline CDR1 is KGHSH and CDR2 LQKENI. In DNA form, the CDR3 reads TGTGCCAGCTCCTCCACCCAGGGGTCTCGATCTGCTTCCTATGGCTACACCTTC. Its translation is CASSSTQGSRSASYGYTF.

The CDR3 nucleotides are TGTGCCAGCAGTTCACAGGGTTATGGAAACACCATATATTTT. It yields the protein CASSSQGYGNTIYF. V gene TRBV27 combines with J gene TRBJ1-3; possibly TRBD1 for D (6 bases). The germline V and J ends were trimmed by 4 bases and 3 bases, with 10 bases remaining between them. The length of the CDR3 is 14 residues. CDR1 and CDR2 from the germline V gene are MNHEY and SMNVEV (reference sequence).

This clone came up once. V and J are TRBV5-1 and TRBJ2-2; D call uncertain. The V gene's germline CDR1 is SGHRS and CDR2 YFSETQ. V was clipped by 1 base and J by 0 bases, with 7 bases between them. The CDR3 is made up of 15 amino acids. CDR3 bases: TGCGCCAGCAGCTTGCAGGCGTCGAACACCGGGGAGCTGTTTTTT. This gives the protein CASSLQASNTGELFF.

This clone showed up just once. This sequence joins TRBV19 and TRBJ1-5; 9 bases align to TRBD1. V dropped 4 bases and J dropped 6; count of bases not matched to a gene: 7. CDR3 size: 15 residues. CDR1 and CDR2 from the germline V gene are LNHDA and SQIVND (reference sequence). The CDR3 nucleotides read TGTGCCAGTAGTAGCAACGGACAGGGGATTCAGCCCCAGCATTTT. It translates to CASSSNGQGIQPQHF.

The V and J genes are TRBV14 and TRBJ2-3, with a possible D match to TRBD2 (5 bases). The CDR3 length is 16 residues. Germline V CDR1 and CDR2: SGHDN, FVKESK. V dropped 0 bases and J dropped 2 bases, with 12 bases sitting between them. CDR3 bases: TGTGCCAGCAGCCAAGAATTTTGGGGAGACACAGATACGCAGTATTTT. Translation: CASSQEFWGDTDTQYF.

The chain links TRBV19 to TRBJ1-5; TRBD1 matches at 7 bases. The CDR3 spans 15 residues. Germline V gene lookup returns CDR1 LNHDA and CDR2 SQIVND (reference sequence). Trimming removed 5 bases from V and 6 bases from J; junction bases left unmatched: 10. The CDR3 DNA reads as TGTGCCAGTAGTTCTAGACAGGGACGGAGTCAGCCCCAGCATTTT. Encoded protein: CASSSRQGRSQPQHF.

In nucleotides, the CDR3 is TGCGCCAGCAGCCAAGATCGCGGGGTCAATCAGCCCCAGCATTTT. Its protein product is CASSQDRGVNQPQHF. This rearrangement joins TRBV4-1 to TRBJ1-5, with D unclear. The CDR3 sequence is 15 residues long. In germline, CDR1 is MGHRA, CDR2 YSYEKL. The germline V and J ends were trimmed by 0 bases and 3 bases, with 9 bases remaining between them.

The chain employs TRBV15 and TRBJ2-7, with 10 bases aligning to TRBD2. The CDR3 runs 15 residues. Germline lookup yields CDR1 LNHNV and CDR2 YYDKDF (reference sequence). V lost 1 base, J lost 2 bases, and 2 bases stayed unmatched. CDR3 region: CATSRVAGGPYEQYV. As DNA, the CDR3 is TGTGCCACCAGCAGAGTAGCGGGGGGCCCCTACGAGCAGTACGTC.

The V and J genes are TRBV19 and TRBJ2-7; 8 nucleotides line up with TRBD2. The CDR3 totals 14 residues. After removal of 4 bases from V and 1 base from J, the junction contained 3 bases not matched to a gene. CDR1 is LNHDA and CDR2 is SQIVND in the germline V gene (reference sequence). The DNA for the CDR3 is TGTGCCAGTAGTAAGGCGGGGGGATCCTACGAGCAGTACGTC. Residues: CASSKAGGSYEQYV.

The V gene is TRBV6-5, the J gene TRBJ2-5; 9 nucleotides line up with TRBD2. Trimming at V came to 5 bases and at J to 4 bases, leaving 5 bases not matched to a gene. CDR3 size: 14 residues. Per the germline V gene, CDR1 is MNHEY and CDR2 is SVGAGI. CDR3 nucleotide sequence: TGTGCCAGCAGTAAAGCGGGGGGCTCAGAGACCCAGTACTTC. It translates to CASSKAGGSETQYF.

This clone was seen only a few times. The chain recombines TRBV30 with TRBJ1-1, with a possible D match to TRBD1 (5 bases). Germline V gives CDR1 GTSNPN, CDR2 SVGIG (reference sequence). The CDR3 runs 11 residues. V was shortened by 7 bases and J by 5 bases, with 11 bases between the two germline ends. As DNA, the CDR3 is TGTGCCTCGGACACAATGACTGAAGCTTTCTTT. Its translation is CASDTMTEAFF.

The sample holds a few counts of this clone. This chain joins TRBV7-9 and TRBJ1-4, with 9 bases identical to TRBD1. J lost 5 bases, V lost 3 bases, and 1 base had no gene match. From germline, CDR1 is SEHNR and CDR2 FQNEAQ (reference sequence). The CDR3 has 14 amino acids. As DNA, the CDR3 is TGTGCCAGCAGCTTGGGACAGGGAAATGAAAAACTGTTTTTT. Protein: CASSLGQGNEKLFF.

The V and J genes are TRBV5-6 and TRBJ2-3, with TRBD2 identical over 11 bases. The CDR3 extends over 16 amino acids. V was pared by 0 bases and J by 5 bases, with 5 bases of the junction left unmatched. Germline lookup yields CDR1 SGHDT and CDR2 YYEEEE. The CDR3: CASSLGAGTSGDTQYF. The CDR3 DNA sequence: TGTGCCAGCAGCTTGGGGGCCGGGACTAGCGGAGATACGCAGTATTTT.

V usage is TRBV6-1 and J usage is TRBJ2-7, with a weak D call TRBD1 (6 bases). Deletions cut 2 bases from V and 3 bases from J, with 11 bases between. CDR1 is MNHNS and CDR2 is SASEGT in the germline V gene. CDR3 length equals 14 residues. CDR3 protein: CASSERTANYEQYV. CDR3 in DNA: TGTGCCAGCAGTGAAAGGACAGCTAACTACGAGCAGTACGTC.

The chain employs TRBV6-5 and TRBJ1-2, with 7 positions matching TRBD1. This CDR3 spans 16 amino acids. From germline, CDR1 is MNHEY and CDR2 SVGAGI. Trimming took 2 bases from V and 0 from J; bases not matched to a gene: 6. In DNA form, the CDR3 reads TGTGCCAGCAGTTACCACGAGACAGGGACTAACTATGGCTACACCTTC. Encoded protein: CASSYHETGTNYGYTF.